These 14 T cell receptor beta chains were sequenced from one sample in a study of beta chain features in type 1 diabetes. Regarding the study as a whole: A moderate, significant TCRB CDR3 shortening appeared in type 1 diabetes across four CD4+ subsets.

These TCRs' antigens remain unknown. The sequenced template was cDNA made from the entire isolated RNA. Profiling relied on immunoSEQ multiplex PCR, and the TCRdb table lists in-frame clones only, not all of them. Counted here are 150,000 to 200,000 clones, about 8% occurring once; the ten biggest clones make up approximately 0.87%. The sample taken for sequencing was central memory CD4+ T cells from blood. The origin of the receptors is a woman between 35 and 50 years old with type 1 diabetes.

This clone was seen more than once but under ten times. It is unclear where the CDR3 begins or ends on the DNA, so no DNA is shown, and the CDR3 is as TCRdb lists it. The chain is built from TRBV2 and TRBJ1-1. The germline CDR1 and CDR2 sequences are SNHLY and FYNNEI. Including both end residues, the CDR3 is 15 amino acids long. CDR3 region: CASSSSPGADTEAFF.

This chain links TRBV4-3 with TRBJ1-5; D may be TRBD1 (5 bases). Germline-derived CDR1 and CDR2 are LGHNA and YSLEER. V was shortened by 0 bases and J by 4 bases, with 10 bases between the two germline ends. The CDR3 has 15 amino acids. The DNA for the CDR3 is TGCGCCAGCAGCCAAGATCCCAGGGCTAATCAGCCCCAGCATTTT. The encoded protein is CASSQDPRANQPQHF.

The rearrangement uses TRBV15 and TRBJ2-1; possibly TRBD1 for D (6 bases). V lost 3 bases and J lost 2, with 14 bases in between. The CDR3 extends over 16 amino acids. Germline-derived CDR1 and CDR2 are LNHNV and YYDKDF (reference sequence). The chain's CDR3 is CATSRERQATYNEQFF. The CDR3 DNA reads as TGTGCCACCAGCAGGGAGAGACAGGCAACCTACAATGAGCAGTTCTTC.

The rearrangement joins TRBV5-4 to TRBJ1-2; maybe TRBD1 (6 bases). CDR3 length equals 15 residues. Germline CDR1 reads SGHNT; CDR2 reads YYREEE (reference sequence). Trimming stripped 0 bases from V and 4 bases from J, with 13 bases between. The CDR3 sequence is CASSLAGAEAYGYTF. The CDR3 DNA sequence: TGTGCCAGCAGCTTGGCAGGGGCGGAGGCCTATGGCTACACCTTC.

A few counts support this clone. This chain uses TRBV20-1 with TRBJ2-5, with TRBD1 as a possible D gene (5 bases). The CDR3 length is 11 residues. Germline V CDR1 and CDR2: DFQATT, SNEGSKA (reference sequence). V lost 7 bases, J lost 1 base, and 7 bases lay in between. The CDR3 here is CSVGPQETQYF. Written as DNA, the CDR3 is TGCAGTGTGGGGCCCCAAGAGACCCAGTACTTC.

V gene TRBV5-4 combines with J gene TRBJ2-7; TRBD1 aligns across 7 bases. Germline V gene lookup returns CDR1 SGHNT and CDR2 YYREEE (reference sequence). The CDR3 spans 13 residues. V shed 4 bases, J shed 6 bases, and the junction held 7 bases outside the gene matches. CDR3 in DNA: TGTGCCAGCAGCAGACAGGGAAAGGTCGAGCAGTACTTC. Its protein product is CASSRQGKVEQYF.

V and J are TRBV19 and TRBJ2-3, with TRBD2 matching over 11 bases. CDR1 and CDR2 (germline): LNHDA, SQIVND (reference sequence). Losses at the gene ends were 6 bases for V and 4 bases for J; bases not matched to a gene: 6. The CDR3 extends over 15 amino acids. CDR3 DNA: TGTGCCAGTAGGAGAGGGACTAGCGGTTCAGATACGCAGTATTTT. Its translation: CASRRGTSGSDTQYF.

This chain uses TRBV7-9 with TRBJ2-5; 8 bases are a match to TRBD2. V lost 0 bases and J lost 5; bases outside the gene matches: 2. Germline loops: CDR1 SEHNR, CDR2 FQNEAQ (reference sequence). This CDR3 spans 14 amino acids. CDR3 protein: CASSLAGGGETQYF. In DNA form, the CDR3 reads TGTGCCAGCAGCTTAGCCGGCGGGGGGGAGACCCAGTACTTC.

This clone was observed a few times. The chain links TRBV4-2 to TRBJ1-2, with 10 bases aligning to TRBD1. Germline V CDR1 and CDR2: LGHNA, YNFKEQ. The V and J ends lost 1 base and 7 bases, in that order; junction bases with no gene match: 3. The CDR3 consists of 14 residues. CDR3 amino acids: CASSQAGQGGGYTF. The DNA of the CDR3 is TGTGCCAGCAGCCAAGCTGGACAGGGGGGTGGCTACACCTTC.

Only a few counts were recorded for this clone. This chain connects TRBV7-2 to TRBJ1-1; maybe TRBD1 (6 bases). Deletions cut 5 bases from V and 1 base from J, with 11 bases between. CDR1 is SGHTA and CDR2 is FQGNSA in the germline V gene. This CDR3 has 14 residues. CDR3 coding DNA: TGTGCCAGCAGCAGAGGGGGACCGAACACTGAAGCTTTCTTT. Encoded protein: CASSRGGPNTEAFF.

The gene calls are TRBV6-5 and TRBJ2-7, with TRBD1 matching 9 bases. The CDR3 spans 15 residues. Germline V lookup: CDR1 MNHEY, CDR2 SVGAGI. J was trimmed by 2 bases and V by 0 bases; bases with no gene match: 2. CDR3 coding DNA: TGTGCCAGCAGTTACTCGTGGACAGGGGCCTACGAGCAGTACTTC. Protein sequence: CASSYSWTGAYEQYF.

This clone was counted at least ten times. The CDR3 DNA follows: TGCGCCAGCAGCCAAGATCGGAGACAGCTCTCTGGGGCCAACGTCCTGACTTTC. Protein sequence: CASSQDRRQLSGANVLTF. The chain is built from TRBV4-3 and TRBJ2-6; D is possibly TRBD1 (5 bases). CDR3 size: 18 residues. V was cut by 0 bases and J by 0 bases, with 12 bases left in between. Germline CDR1 LGHNA, CDR2 YSLEER.

The CDR3 sequence: CASSFLKDRGLETNEKLFF. CDR3 nucleotides: TGTGCCAGCAGTTTTCTGAAGGACAGGGGGCTAGAAACTAATGAAAAACTGTTTTTT. The chain has TRBV28 and TRBJ1-4; the match to TRBD1 covers 11 bases. Germline V gene sequence: CDR1 MDHEN, CDR2 SYDVKM. V was clipped by 3 bases and J by 1 base; unmatched bases: 10. The CDR3 is 19 residues long.

J is TRBJ1-1 and V is TRBV5-6; D is unclear. The CDR3 loop spans 13 amino acids. Germline V gene lookup returns CDR1 SGHDT and CDR2 YYEEEE. Deletions cut 3 bases from V and 1 base from J, with 7 bases between. The CDR3 nucleotides are TGTGCCAGCAGCTGGGCCCGGAACACTGAAGCTTTCTTT. Translated, it gives CASSWARNTEAFF.